The 9 T cell receptor beta chains listed next were all sequenced from one sample in a study of blood T cell repertoires in COVID-19. Sequencing used immunoSEQ multiplex PCR; TCRdb keeps in-frame clones, though not all of them. This table holds under 250,000 clones, about 83% found once. The sequencing input was peripheral blood. The receptors come from a man aged 35 to 55 with active or convalescent COVID-19.

The rearrangement links TRBV6-5 to TRBJ2-5, with D perhaps matching TRBD2 (7 bases). Per the germline V gene, CDR1 is MNHEY and CDR2 is SVGAGI. V gave up 2 bases and J gave up 2 bases, with 12 bases separating them. The CDR3 sequence is 15 residues long. CDR3 sequence: CASSYGGARQETQYF. In DNA, the CDR3 is TGTGCCAGCAGTTACGGGGGGGCGAGGCAAGAGACCCAGTACTTC.

This chain links TRBV20-1 with TRBJ2-3; 10 nucleotides agree with TRBD2. V dropped 3 bases and J dropped 0; count of bases not matched to a gene: 9. Germline lookup yields CDR1 DFQATT and CDR2 SNEGSKA (reference sequence). The CDR3 consists of 17 residues. CDR3 amino acids: CSASGVAGGLSTDTQYF. The DNA of the CDR3 is TGCAGTGCTAGTGGCGTAGCGGGGGGCCTCAGCACAGATACGCAGTATTTT.

V is TRBV3-1 (or the pseudogene TRBV3-2) and J is TRBJ1-4; TRBD1 might be the D (5 bases). CDR1 is LGHDT and CDR2 is YNNKEL in the germline V gene (reference sequence). The CDR3 extends over 15 amino acids. Deletions cut 4 bases from V and 8 bases from J, with 17 bases between. The CDR3 loop is CASSLPGVKGEKLFF. The CDR3 bases are TGTGCCAGCAGCCTGCCGGGGGTAAAAGGGGAAAAACTGTTTTTT.

The V and J genes are TRBV18 and TRBJ2-5, with a weak D call TRBD2 (5 bases). Per germline, CDR1 KGHSH and CDR2 LQKENI. This CDR3 comprises 15 residues. V was trimmed by 3 bases and J by 2 bases, leaving 13 bases between them. The CDR3 here is CASSPTAGKQETQYF. CDR3 bases: TGTGCCAGCTCACCGACGGCCGGGAAACAAGAGACCCAGTACTTC.

The chain combines TRBV19 with TRBJ1-2, with 9 bases matching TRBD1. The CDR3 extends over 16 amino acids. CDR1 and CDR2 (germline): LNHDA, SQIVND (reference sequence). With 7 bases clipped from V and 7 bases from J, the junction kept 16 bases outside the gene matches. The CDR3 nucleotides read TGTGCCAGTACGGTAGGGACAGGGAAGACCCTCGGTGGCTACACCTTC. Encoded protein: CASTVGTGKTLGGYTF.

The rearrangement joins TRBV7-2 to TRBJ1-1, with 7 bases that match TRBD1. CDR1 is SGHTA and CDR2 is FQGNSA in the germline V gene. The junction had 8 bases not matched to a gene; V was cut back by 4 bases and J by 3 bases. This CDR3 region has 15 residues. CDR3 sequence: CASSSFDRADTEAFF. CDR3 coding DNA: TGTGCCAGCAGCTCCTTTGACAGGGCAGACACTGAAGCTTTCTTT.

The V call is TRBV7-9, the J call TRBJ1-4, with TRBD1 matching 7 bases. Germline V gives CDR1 SEHNR, CDR2 FQNEAQ (reference sequence). Unmatched junction bases numbered 19, after V lost 7 bases and J lost 8 bases. This CDR3 has 17 residues. The CDR3 protein is CASMYSAGGREREKLFF. The CDR3 DNA follows: TGTGCCAGCATGTATTCGGCAGGGGGTCGGGAGAGAGAAAAACTGTTTTTT.

This clone was seen only once. CDR3 loop: CASSGEQGVREKLFF. CDR3 sequence (DNA): TGTGCCAGTAGTGGGGAACAGGGAGTGCGTGAAAAACTGTTTTTT. The chain couples TRBV19 to TRBJ1-4; D possibly corresponds to TRBD1 (6 bases). The CDR3 has 15 amino acids. Germline V lookup: CDR1 LNHDA, CDR2 SQIVND (reference sequence). V was shortened by 5 bases and J by 7 bases, with 17 bases between the two germline ends.

This chain connects TRBV5-4 to TRBJ1-1, with 8 positions matching TRBD1. The CDR3 is 15 residues long. V lost 4 bases to trimming and J lost 5 bases; unmatched junction nucleotides: 10. Germline CDR1 reads SGHNT; CDR2 reads YYREEE (reference sequence). In DNA form, the CDR3 reads TGTGCCAGCAGCCAGCGACAGGGGCTTCAAACTGAAGCTTTCTTT. It encodes CASSQRQGLQTEAFF. Filled out from reference TRBV5-4 and TRBJ1-1, the complete variable domain reads ETGVTQSPTHLIKTRGQQVTLRCSSQSGHNTVSWYQQALGQGPQFIFQYYREEENGRGNFPPRFSGLQFPNYSSELNVNALELDDSALYLCASSQRQGLQTEAFFGQGTRLTVV.